Each of the 26 T cell receptor beta chains below was sequenced from the same sample in a study of PD-1 blockade in classical Hodgkin lymphoma. All the patients suffered relapse after autologous stem cell transplantation, and brentuximab vedotin exposure differed. The method was immunoSEQ multiplex PCR; TCRdb's version includes in-frame clones alone and lacks a portion of them. Of roughly 50,000 clones detected, around 85% appear once; the ten largest clones hold about 16%. The sample in question was peripheral blood mononuclear cells (PBMCs), obtained at baseline. Source of these receptors: a human donor with classical Hodgkin lymphoma.

V is TRBV30 and J is TRBJ1-1, with D perhaps matching TRBD1 (5 bases). The CDR3 runs 11 residues. Germline V lookup: CDR1 GTSNPN, CDR2 SVGIG (reference sequence). V lost 8 bases, J lost 5 bases, and 12 bases lay in between. In nucleotides, the CDR3 is TGTGCCCTGGGGGTGTGGACTGAAGCTTTCTTT. It encodes CALGVWTEAFF.

The chain links TRBV5-4 to TRBJ1-2; 8 bases are a match to TRBD1. With V trimmed by 4 bases and J by 7 bases, 9 bases remained unmatched. The length of the CDR3 is 14 residues. Germline loops: CDR1 SGHNT, CDR2 YYREEE (reference sequence). CDR3 nucleotides: TGTGCCAGCAGCCAAACCTGGGACAGGTCTGGCTACACCTTC. It translates to CASSQTWDRSGYTF. The full variable domain, completed using reference TRBV5-4 and TRBJ1-2, is ETGVTQSPTHLIKTRGQQVTLRCSSQSGHNTVSWYQQALGQGPQFIFQYYREEENGRGNFPPRFSGLQFPNYSSELNVNALELDDSALYLCASSQTWDRSGYTFGSGTRLTVV.

This clone was observed once. J is TRBJ2-1 and V is TRBV19; 7 bases line up with TRBD2. CDR3 size: 15 residues. Germline V gene data show CDR1 as LNHDA and CDR2 as SQIVND (reference sequence). V shed 5 bases, J shed 5 bases, and the junction held 9 bases outside the gene matches. This CDR3 is CASSDRGGVNNEQFF. DNA of the CDR3: TGTGCCAGTAGTGATCGCGGGGGAGTAAACAATGAGCAGTTCTTC.

This chain connects TRBV19 to TRBJ2-1; D may be TRBD2 (8 bases). The CDR3 length is 18 residues. Germline loops: CDR1 LNHDA, CDR2 SQIVND (reference sequence). Trimming removed 2 bases from V and 4 bases from J, with 21 bases in between. This CDR3 is CASSIQGGRTSMYNEQFF. The CDR3, as DNA: TGTGCCAGTAGTATACAGGGGGGAAGGACTAGCATGTACAATGAGCAGTTCTTC.

V and J are TRBV15 and TRBJ1-4, with no clear D. The CDR3 runs to 15 residues. Germline values: CDR1 LNHNV, CDR2 YYDKDF (reference sequence). The V gene lost 0 bases and the J gene lost 0 bases, with 5 bases spanning the gap. The CDR3 spells CATSREGTTNEKLFF. The DNA for the CDR3 is TGTGCCACCAGCAGAGAGGGGACAACTAATGAAAAACTGTTTTTT.

The chain couples TRBV4-3 to TRBJ2-7; 10 bases line up with TRBD2. With 5 bases clipped from V and 2 bases from J, the junction kept 6 bases outside the gene matches. Germline V gives CDR1 LGHNA, CDR2 YSLEER. This CDR3 is 15 amino acids long. The CDR3 sequence: CASSNVAGGTYEQYF. CDR3 sequence (DNA): TGCGCCAGCAGCAATGTAGCGGGAGGAACCTACGAGCAGTACTTC.

The chain carries TRBV5-1 and TRBJ1-2, with TRBD1 as a possible D gene (6 bases). This CDR3 spans 14 amino acids. The V and J ends lost 7 bases and 3 bases respectively, with 16 bases between them. Germline V gives CDR1 SGHRS, CDR2 YFSETQ. The chain's CDR3 is CASGSAGGYYGYTF. The CDR3, as DNA: TGCGCCAGCGGGTCCGCGGGGGGCTACTATGGCTACACCTTC.

V and J are TRBV30 and TRBJ2-2; 8 positions agree with TRBD1. Germline V gene data show CDR1 as GTSNPN and CDR2 as SVGIG (reference sequence). The CDR3 consists of 17 residues. V trimming: 2 bases; J trimming: 2 bases; junction bases outside the gene matches: 10. CDR3 sequence: CAWSLDRVRGNTGELFF. In DNA, the CDR3 is TGTGCCTGGAGTCTGGACAGGGTGAGGGGCAACACCGGGGAGCTGTTTTTT.

This rearrangement joins TRBV6-1 to TRBJ2-1; D unclear. From germline, CDR1 is MNHNS and CDR2 SASEGT. Trimming took 8 bases from V and 6 from J, leaving 17 bases between them. The CDR3 extends over 14 amino acids. The CDR3 region has the DNA TGTGCCAGCTTCGAAAGGGAAGGTGTCAATGAGCAGTTCTTC. Translated, it gives CASFEREGVNEQFF.

This rearrangement joins TRBV6-5 to TRBJ2-1, with D unresolved. V lost 6 bases and J 8 bases, leaving 17 bases between the germline ends. CDR1 is MNHEY, CDR2 SVGAGI, per germline. The CDR3 length is 14 residues. The chain's CDR3 is CASSPRNLVDEQFF. CDR3 nucleotide sequence: TGTGCCAGCAGCCCGCGAAACCTAGTCGATGAGCAGTTCTTC.

The chain recombines TRBV2 with TRBJ2-5; weak D call: TRBD2 (7 bases). V was cut by 3 bases and J by 5 bases, with 16 bases left in between. Germline lookup yields CDR1 SNHLY and CDR2 FYNNEI. The CDR3 sequence is 15 residues long. The chain's CDR3 is CASSDRGGNRETQYF. CDR3 bases: TGTGCCAGCAGTGATAGGGGGGGCAATAGGGAGACCCAGTACTTC. Full variable domain (remainder filled in from reference TRBV2 and TRBJ2-5): EPEVTQTPSHQVTQMGQEVILRCVPISNHLYFYWYRQILGQKVEFLVSFYNNEISEKSEIFDDQFSVERPDGSNFTLKIRSTKLEDSAMYFCASSDRGGNRETQYFGPGTRLLVL.

The chain couples TRBV9 to TRBJ2-6; D perhaps matches TRBD1 (6 bases). The CDR3 consists of 14 residues. Deletions cut 5 bases from V and 2 bases from J, with 8 bases between. Per the germline V gene, CDR1 is SGDLS and CDR2 is YYNGEE. CDR3 sequence (DNA): TGTGCCAGCAGGGGACACACTGGGGCCAACGTCCTGACTTTC. Translation: CASRGHTGANVLTF. Based on the CDR3 plus reference TRBV9 and TRBJ2-6, the full variable domain is DSGVTQTPKHLITATGQRVTLRCSPRSGDLSVYWYQQSLDQGLQFLIQYYNGEERAKGNILERFSAQQFPDLHSELNLSSLELGDSALYFCASRGHTGANVLTFGAGSRLTVL.

This chain connects TRBV7-9 to TRBJ2-2; D is unclear. The germline V gene has CDR1 SEHNR and CDR2 FQNEAQ (reference sequence). V shed 0 bases and J shed 3 bases, with 5 bases lying between them. This CDR3 has 14 residues. The DNA for the CDR3 is TGTGCCAGCAGCTTAGCGCTTTACACCGGGGAGCTGTTTTTT. It translates to CASSLALYTGELFF. Complete variable domain (other parts from reference TRBV7-9 and TRBJ2-2): DTGVSQNPRHKITKRGQNVTFRCDPISEHNRLYWYRQTLGQGPEFLTYFQNEAQLEKSRLLSDRFSAERPKGSFSTLEIQRTEQGDSAMYLCASSLALYTGELFFGEGSRLTVL.

The rearrangement uses TRBV11-2 and TRBJ1-2; 12 bases fit TRBD1. Germline V gene data show CDR1 as SGHAT and CDR2 as FQNNGV. The CDR3 runs 16 residues. The trim removed 1 base at V and 4 bases at J, leaving 4 bases unmatched. As DNA, the CDR3 is TGTGCCAGCAGCTTAGGGGACAGGGGGCAAGTCTATGGCTACACCTTC. It encodes CASSLGDRGQVYGYTF. Looking up the rest from reference TRBV11-2 and TRBJ1-2 gives the full variable domain: EAGVAQSPRYKIIEKRQSVAFWCNPISGHATLYWYQQILGQGPKLLIQFQNNGVVDDSQLPKDRFSAERLKGVDSTLKIQPAKLEDSAVYLCASSLGDRGQVYGYTFGSGTRLTVV.

This clone showed up just a few times. The chain's CDR3 is CASSQEQGFTYQETQYF. CDR3 DNA sequence: TGCGCCAGCAGCCAAGAACAGGGCTTCACGTACCAAGAGACCCAGTACTTC. The chain links TRBV4-1 to TRBJ2-5; D might be TRBD1 (6 bases). This CDR3 contains 17 residues. Trimming took off 0 bases at V and 0 bases at J, with 14 bases between the two ends. Germline CDR1 reads MGHRA; CDR2 reads YSYEKL.

The rearrangement uses TRBV25-1 and TRBJ1-1; D uncertain. CDR1 is MGHDK, CDR2 SYGVNS, per germline. V was trimmed by 1 base and J by 7 bases, leaving 16 bases between them. This CDR3 is 15 amino acids long. CDR3 DNA sequence: TGTGCCAGCAGTGAATCAATCGCATACAAGTATGAAGCTTTCTTT. It encodes CASSESIAYKYEAFF.

This chain links TRBV5-1 with TRBJ2-1, with D unclear. V was trimmed by 4 bases and J by 6 bases, leaving 11 bases between them. Germline lookup yields CDR1 SGHRS and CDR2 YFSETQ. The CDR3 runs 13 residues. CDR3 residues: CASSPGPINEQFF. DNA of the CDR3: TGCGCCAGCAGCCCTGGACCTATCAATGAGCAGTTCTTC.

The V gene is TRBV18, the J gene TRBJ1-1; D not certain. CDR3 length: 15 amino acids. Per the germline V gene, CDR1 is KGHSH and CDR2 is LQKENI. Trimming pared 6 bases from V and 3 bases from J, leaving 17 bases between. The CDR3 protein is CASSPYEGTYTEAFF. CDR3 bases: TGTGCCAGCTCCCCCTACGAGGGTACCTACACTGAAGCTTTCTTT. The entire variable domain, with the rest obtained from reference TRBV18 and TRBJ1-1, is as follows: NAGVMQNPRHLVRRRGQEARLRCSPMKGHSHVYWYRQLPEEGLKFMVYLQKENIIDESGMPKERFSAEFPKEGPSILRIQQVVRGDSAAYFCASSPYEGTYTEAFFGQGTRLTVV.

The CDR3 here is CASSERLAGQSSYEQYV. The CDR3 nucleotides are TGTGCCAGCAGTGAACGGCTAGCGGGCCAAAGCTCCTACGAGCAGTACGTC. This chain connects TRBV2 to TRBJ2-7; 8 nucleotides match TRBD2. In germline, CDR1 is SNHLY, CDR2 FYNNEI. This CDR3 has 17 residues. The junction had 9 bases not matched to a gene; V was cut back by 2 bases and J by 0 bases.

The V gene is TRBV7-8, the J gene TRBJ2-7, with D unclear. In germline, CDR1 is SGHVS, CDR2 FQNEAQ. This CDR3 region has 15 residues. V was cut by 2 bases and J by 3 bases, with 14 bases left in between. DNA for the CDR3: TGTGCCAGCAGCTTAAATCCGGTAGCAGGCTACGAGCAGTACTTC. Translated, it gives CASSLNPVAGYEQYF.

This sequence joins TRBV10-3 and TRBJ2-3; 9 nucleotides align to TRBD2. The V gene's germline CDR1 is ENHRY and CDR2 SYGVKD. This CDR3 has 16 residues. The ends lost 3 bases at V and 0 bases at J; junction bases unmatched: 4. As DNA, the CDR3 is TGTGCCATCAGTGAACCTAGCGGGGCTAGCACAGATACGCAGTATTTT. Translated, it gives CAISEPSGASTDTQYF.

The chain couples TRBV5-6 to TRBJ1-5; no definite D call. Germline CDR1 SGHDT, CDR2 YYEEEE. The CDR3 consists of 16 residues. Between the trimmed V and J ends, which lost 1 base and 3 bases, there was a span of 14 bases. This CDR3 is CASSLFGTVNNQPQHF. DNA of the CDR3: TGTGCCAGCAGCTTGTTTGGAACGGTCAACAATCAGCCCCAGCATTTT.

The CDR3 bases are TGCGCCAGCAGCCAAGATCAGAGCTACAATGAGCAGTTCTTC. Translated, it gives CASSQDQSYNEQFF. The chain uses TRBV4-3 and TRBJ2-1; no definite D call. CDR1 LGHNA and CDR2 YSLEER come from the germline V gene. CDR3 size: 14 residues. Trimming stripped 0 bases from V and 3 bases from J, with 6 bases between.

The CDR3 DNA reads as TGTGCCAGCACCCAGCAGCCCAGCTCTGGAAACACCATATATTTT. It specifies CASTQQPSSGNTIYF. The chain couples TRBV5-4 to TRBJ1-3; D is ambiguous. Per germline, CDR1 SGHNT and CDR2 YYREEE (reference sequence). The CDR3 is made up of 15 amino acids. V gave up 6 bases and J gave up 0 bases, with 13 bases separating them.

This clone was picked up one time. V is TRBV29-1 and J is TRBJ2-4, with unresolved D. Per germline, CDR1 SQVTM and CDR2 ANQGSEA. V was pared by 1 base and J by 0 bases, with 4 bases between. The CDR3 is 13 residues long. The CDR3 nucleotides read TGCAGCGTTGAAGGGCTAGCCAAAAACATTCAGTACTTC. Protein sequence: CSVEGLAKNIQYF.

The gene calls are TRBV19 and TRBJ1-2; D not certain. CDR1 and CDR2 (germline): LNHDA, SQIVND (reference sequence). The CDR3 has 13 amino acids. With 3 bases removed from V and 7 bases from J, the gap between germline ends came to 12 bases. The CDR3: CASSIFGLGGYTF. CDR3 in DNA: TGTGCCAGTAGTATTTTTGGGTTAGGTGGCTACACCTTC.